Listed here are 13 T cell receptor beta chains from one sample, sequenced in a study of blood T cell repertoires in COVID-19. Sequencing was performed with immunoSEQ multiplex PCR; in TCRdb, only in-frame clones are kept and a portion is missing. The profile shows some 320,000 clones, roughly nine tenths of them singletons. Input material: PBMCs or T cells enriched from blood (not recorded which). The receptors shown here come from a woman aged 50 to 65 who had been exposed to COVID-19.

This chain uses TRBV5-4 with TRBJ2-1; no firm D call. The CDR3 consists of 13 residues. V lost 10 bases and J lost 0, with 11 bases in between. The germline CDR1 and CDR2 sequences are SGHNT and YYREEE (reference sequence). CDR3 residues: CAYDRSSYNEQFF. The CDR3 DNA reads TGTGCCTATGACCGGAGCTCCTACAATGAGCAGTTCTTC.

The chain carries TRBV4-1 and TRBJ2-7; 9 nucleotides agree with TRBD2. The ends lost 0 bases at V and 2 bases at J; junction bases unmatched: 2. The CDR3 totals 15 residues. CDR1 and CDR2 from the germline V gene are MGHRA and YSYEKL. CDR3 protein: CASSQDSGGAYEQYF. CDR3 DNA sequence: TGCGCCAGCAGCCAAGATAGCGGGGGAGCCTACGAGCAGTACTTC.

The genes are TRBV28 and TRBJ2-6, with 7 bases identical to TRBD1. Germline values: CDR1 MDHEN, CDR2 SYDVKM. V was pared by 8 bases and J by 0 bases, with 13 bases of the junction left unmatched. CDR3 length: 18 amino acids. The CDR3 reads CASRTWTGKISGANVLTF. Written as DNA, the CDR3 is TGTGCCAGCCGAACCTGGACAGGAAAAATCTCTGGGGCCAACGTCCTGACTTTC.

The chain combines TRBV10-3 with TRBJ2-3; a possible D gene is TRBD2 (7 bases). CDR3 length: 14 residues. Germline V lookup: CDR1 ENHRY, CDR2 SYGVKD. Trimming removed 10 bases at V and 2 bases at J, with 16 bases between. The CDR3 sequence is CATVWGGTTDTQYF. Written as DNA, the CDR3 is TGTGCCACGGTCTGGGGGGGCACCACAGATACGCAGTATTTT.

The V gene is TRBV27, the J gene TRBJ2-7; 7 bases line up with TRBD1. The CDR3 runs to 14 residues. Germline loops: CDR1 MNHEY, CDR2 SMNVEV (reference sequence). The V gene end was trimmed by 6 bases and the J gene end by 2 bases; junction bases not matched to a gene: 7. The CDR3 DNA sequence: TGTGCCAGCAGGAACAGGGGTGCGACCTACGAGCAGTACTTC. It translates to CASRNRGATYEQYF.

The chain combines TRBV11-2 with TRBJ2-2; D is unresolved. The CDR3 spans 12 residues. V was trimmed by 1 base and J by 8 bases, leaving 5 bases between them. The V gene's germline CDR1 is SGHAT and CDR2 FQNNGV. The CDR3 DNA is TGTGCCAGCAGCTTAGCGGTGGGGGAGCTGTTTTTT. Translation: CASSLAVGELFF.

This clone has just one count. The chain links TRBV5-5 to TRBJ2-3; 7 nucleotides agree with TRBD1. Germline loops: CDR1 SGHKS, CDR2 YYEKEE (reference sequence). With 4 bases clipped from V and 7 bases from J, the junction kept 12 bases outside the gene matches. The CDR3 contains 15 residues. In DNA form, the CDR3 reads TGTGCCAGCAGCCCCACCGGACAGGCGATCAATACGCAGTATTTT. Protein: CASSPTGQAINTQYF.

This chain joins TRBV7-6 and TRBJ1-1; D not certain. The germline gives CDR1 SGHVS, CDR2 FNYEAQ. V lost 1 base to trimming and J lost 0 bases, with 6 bases between them. The CDR3 is made up of 14 amino acids. The CDR3 nucleotides read TGTGCCAGCAGCTTAGGGGCCATGAACACTGAAGCTTTCTTT. Protein sequence: CASSLGAMNTEAFF.

This chain links TRBV19 with TRBJ2-7; 9 bases map to TRBD1. Germline values: CDR1 LNHDA, CDR2 SQIVND (reference sequence). Germline trimming cut 5 bases from V and 7 bases from J; bases unmatched to any gene: 12. The CDR3 length is 15 residues. The CDR3 here is CASSPSRQGVREQYF. The CDR3 DNA reads TGTGCCAGTAGTCCCTCGCGACAGGGGGTTCGGGAGCAGTACTTC.

This sequence joins TRBV6-5 and TRBJ1-4, with 9 bases identical to TRBD1. The J segment lost 8 bases and the V segment lost 5 bases, leaving 9 bases of the junction unmatched. This CDR3 contains 15 residues. CDR1 MNHEY and CDR2 SVGAGI come from the germline V gene. In DNA form, the CDR3 reads TGTGCCAGCAGTAACACACAGGGGGCTGGGGAAAAACTGTTTTTT. Translation: CASSNTQGAGEKLFF.

The chain joins TRBV13 to TRBJ2-2; TRBD1 matches at 7 bases. V shed 6 bases, J shed 6 bases, and the junction held 13 bases outside the gene matches. In germline, CDR1 is PRHDT, CDR2 FYEKMQ (reference sequence). This CDR3 has 16 residues. CDR3 sequence reads: CASSEETGMSPGELFF. The CDR3 coding sequence is TGTGCCAGCAGTGAAGAGACAGGGATGAGTCCCGGGGAGCTGTTTTTT. Using reference TRBV13 and TRBJ2-2 for the parts outside the CDR3, the full variable domain is AAGVIQSPRHLIKEKRETATLKCYPIPRHDTVYWYQQGPGQDPQFLISFYEKMQSDKGSIPDRFSAQQFSDYHSELNMSSLELGDSALYFCASSEETGMSPGELFFGEGSRLTVL.

The chain employs TRBV28 and TRBJ1-5, with D maybe TRBD1 (6 bases). Germline V lookup: CDR1 MDHEN, CDR2 SYDVKM. Trimming left V 6 bases short and J 0 bases short, with 12 bases between. The CDR3 is 15 amino acids. The CDR3 DNA is TGTGCCAGCAGAAGATCGGACAGTAGCAATCAGCCCCAGCATTTT. It specifies CASRRSDSSNQPQHF.

This clone appeared a single time. The gene calls are TRBV27 and TRBJ2-1, with 14 bases aligning to TRBD2. This CDR3 is 18 amino acids long. The J segment lost 4 bases and the V segment lost 6 bases, leaving 11 bases of the junction unmatched. The V gene's germline CDR1 is MNHEY and CDR2 SMNVEV (reference sequence). The CDR3 spells CASRRETSGGAGYNEQFF. Here the CDR3 DNA reads TGTGCCAGCAGGAGGGAGACTAGCGGGGGGGCGGGGTACAATGAGCAGTTCTTC.